This TCR beta chain was profiled in a study of blood T cells in healthy people across ages. Every donor contributed 7.5 to 10 milliliters of peripheral blood by blood draw. The study's findings and limits: Roughly linear declines in TCR beta diversity per million T cells occurred with age. A greater number of naive CD4+ cells and higher diversity distinguished long-lived donors from aged donors.

A second PCR of about 7 to 11 cycles used a sample-barcoded 5' primer and a J-beta primer mix. Per sample, CDR3-containing paired-end reads numbered at least 2.5 million. Via MiXCR, TCRdb re-called the 5' RACE reads, giving one row per CDR3 protein. This table has some 880,000 distinct CDR3 sequences, 35% to 40% appearing once. Germline CDR1 is SGHDT and CDR2 is YYEEEE. This CDR3 has 14 amino acids. The germline V and J ends were trimmed by 4 bases and 9 bases, with 19 bases remaining between them. For this clonotype: The target antigen is unknown. This may be a read error, as it is one base from a much larger clone.

The source of this sequence is a man younger than 30 in good health. V and J are TRBV5-6 and TRBJ2-5; perhaps TRBD2 as D (5 bases). The sequencing sample was made of blood. In DNA form, the CDR3 reads TGTGCCAGCAGCCCGACAACTAGTTTGGAGCCCCAGTACTTC. Its translation is CASSPTTSLEPQYF.